This passage covers 7 T cell receptor beta chains from one sample sequenced in a study of blood T cell repertoires in COVID-19. Generated by immunoSEQ multiplex PCR, the TCRdb table keeps only in-frame clones and is missing some. The data show fewer than 100,000 clones, with 80% to 95% seen just once and less than 0.8% held by the top ten. Material: peripheral blood. The receptors stem from a woman aged 80 or older with acute or convalescent COVID-19.

A remark on this clone: The sample holds other DNA sequences that translate to the same CDR3. This chain connects TRBV6-6 to TRBJ2-7, with 7 bases aligning to TRBD1. The CDR3 has 14 amino acids. Per germline, CDR1 MNHNY and CDR2 SVGAGI (reference sequence). The V segment lost 5 bases and the J segment 2 bases; nucleotides outside the gene matches: 6. The CDR3 protein is CASSIRDSTYEQYF. CDR3 nucleotide sequence: TGTGCCAGCAGTATAAGGGACAGCACCTACGAGCAGTACTTC.

The chain joins TRBV6-5 to TRBJ2-1, with 10 bases that match TRBD2. The CDR3 length is 14 residues. The germline CDR1 and CDR2 sequences are MNHEY and SVGAGI. The J segment lost 5 bases and the V segment lost 7 bases, leaving 5 bases of the junction unmatched. This CDR3 reads CASITSGVHNEQFF. The CDR3 DNA reads TGTGCCAGCATTACTAGCGGGGTTCACAATGAGCAGTTCTTC.

This chain's CDR3 is CSASLRGAVNSPLHF. The CDR3 nucleotides read TGCAGTGCTAGTCTCCGGGGGGCGGTTAATTCACCCCTCCACTTT. This chain joins TRBV20-1 and TRBJ1-6, with D perhaps TRBD1 (6 bases). CDR3 length: 15 residues. CDR1 is DFQATT, CDR2 SNEGSKA, per germline (reference sequence). Trimming took 3 bases from V and 6 from J, leaving 15 bases between them.

The chain links TRBV18 to TRBJ2-3; D not resolved. Between the trimmed V and J ends, which lost 5 bases and 2 bases, there was a span of 8 bases. CDR1 KGHSH and CDR2 LQKENI come from the germline V gene. The CDR3 contains 13 residues. CDR3 sequence (DNA): TGTGCCAGCTCATCGAGGAACACAGATACGCAGTATTTT. It encodes CASSSRNTDTQYF.

The chain uses TRBV5-1 and TRBJ2-7, with 7 nucleotides matching TRBD2. The CDR3 has 14 residues. Trimming removed 4 bases from V and 5 bases from J; junction bases left unmatched: 9. The germline gives CDR1 SGHRS, CDR2 YFSETQ. The DNA of the CDR3 is TGCGCCAGCAGCCCAATTGCGGGAGTGGACGAGCAGTACTTC. Protein product: CASSPIAGVDEQYF.

This rearrangement joins TRBV7-9 to TRBJ2-7, with 13 bases aligning to TRBD2. This CDR3 has 15 residues. The ends lost 4 bases at V and 4 bases at J; junction bases unmatched: 4. From germline, CDR1 is SEHNR and CDR2 FQNEAQ (reference sequence). The CDR3 DNA reads as TGTGCCAGCAGCTCCACTAGCGGGGGGGAATACGAGCAGTACTTC. Residues: CASSSTSGGEYEQYF.

The chain joins TRBV18 to TRBJ2-7; 10 bases are a match to TRBD2. After removal of 6 bases from V and 3 bases from J, the junction contained 5 bases not matched to a gene. Per germline, CDR1 KGHSH and CDR2 LQKENI. The CDR3 consists of 14 residues. The CDR3 is CASSPSSGSYEQYF. The CDR3 coding sequence is TGTGCCAGCTCCCCCTCTAGCGGGAGCTACGAGCAGTACTTC.